Below are 19 T cell receptor beta chains sequenced from a single sample in a study of T cells in Graves' hyperthyroidism and ophthalmopathy (dated by TCRdb to about 2019). Library generation was performed with multiplex PCR. These reads were obtained on an Illumina HiSeq 2000. TCR beta CDR3 regions were amplified from RNA transcripts. The TCR CDR3 was subjected to a first round of RT-PCR using the HTBI primer set and the Qiagen OneStep RT-PCR kit. TCRdb reprocessed the public reads (quality trimming at Q25 with fastp, clone calling with MiXCR) and kept in-frame beta chains. CDR3 protein duplicates are merged, each entry listing the most common genes and DNA. For this sample there are about 350,000 distinct CDR3 sequences; about a sixth appear just once. The ten largest clones add up to around a sixth of the sample. Sequencing was done on a sample of blood. These receptors came from a woman aged 40 to 50 with Graves' ophthalmopathy.

This clonotype came up many times. V and J are TRBV9 and TRBJ1-1; no reliable D call. This CDR3 spans 16 amino acids. Trimming removed 0 bases from V and 3 bases from J, with 15 bases in between. CDR1 is SGDLS and CDR2 is YYNGEE in the germline V gene. CDR3: CASSVERNLRYTEAFF. The DNA for the CDR3 is TGTGCCAGCAGCGTAGAAAGGAACCTCAGGTACACTGAAGCTTTCTTT.

A word on this clonotype: A much larger clone differs by one base, so this may be a read error. CDR3 loop: CASSLQGAGETQYF. In DNA form, the CDR3 reads TGTGCCAGCAGTTTACAGGGGGCGGGAGAGACCCAGTACTTC. The chain couples TRBV28 to TRBJ2-5, with TRBD1 matching over 8 bases. The V segment lost 2 bases and the J segment 4 bases; nucleotides outside the gene matches: 3. CDR3 length: 14 amino acids. Germline loops: CDR1 MDHEN, CDR2 SYDVKM.

This clonotype was seen ten or more times. V gene TRBV19 combines with J gene TRBJ1-1, with 8 bases that match TRBD1. CDR1 is LNHDA, CDR2 SQIVND, per germline (reference sequence). CDR3 size: 16 residues. V gave up 6 bases and J gave up 1 base; unmatched junction bases: 10. CDR3 coding DNA: TGTGCCAGTAGCTCTGGGACAGGACGAGCGAACACTGAAGCTTTCTTT. This sequence encodes CASSSGTGRANTEAFF. The whole variable domain, remainder taken from reference TRBV19 and TRBJ1-1, is DGGITQSPKYLFRKEGQNVTLSCEQNLNHDAMYWYRQDPGQGLRLIYYSQIVNDFQKGDIAEGYSVSREKKESFPLTVTSAQKNPTAFYLCASSSGTGRANTEAFFGQGTRLTVV.

There are many counts of this clonotype. The rearrangement links TRBV6-5 to TRBJ1-2; D gene ambiguous. V was trimmed by 6 bases and J by 0 bases, leaving 8 bases between them. This CDR3 region has 13 residues. The germline V gene encodes CDR1 MNHEY and CDR2 SVGAGI. The CDR3: CASSATPNYGYTF. CDR3 DNA sequence: TGTGCCAGCAGCGCTACTCCTAACTATGGCTACACCTTC.

This clonotype came up many times. The V and J genes are TRBV12-3 or TRBV12-4 and TRBJ2-7; possibly TRBD2 for D (7 bases). The CDR3 consists of 14 residues. The germline V and J ends were trimmed by 5 bases and 6 bases, with 17 bases remaining between them. The CDR3 nucleotides read TGTGCCAGCAGTCTGGGGGGGGCGCTGAGCGAGCAGTACTTC. Translation: CASSLGGALSEQYF.

This clonotype was counted ten times or more. J is TRBJ2-7 and V is TRBV20-1, with unresolved D. The CDR3 has 12 residues. From germline, CDR1 is DFQATT and CDR2 SNEGSKA (reference sequence). The germline V and J ends were trimmed by 7 bases and 3 bases, with 13 bases remaining between them. In nucleotides, the CDR3 is TGCAGTGGAGTGCGGCCGGGCTACGAGCAGTACTTC. Translating it yields CSGVRPGYEQYF.

This clonotype has at least ten counts. The CDR3, as DNA: TGTGCCAGCAGCTTAGTTCGGGGTAACACCGGGGAGCTGTTTTTT. Translation gives CASSLVRGNTGELFF. This chain uses TRBV7-2 with TRBJ2-2; weak D call: TRBD2 (5 bases). Germline V lookup: CDR1 SGHTA, CDR2 FQGNSA. The CDR3 consists of 15 residues. The V end was cut by 1 base, the J end by 2 bases, with 8 bases between.

This clonotype showed up many times. The chain links TRBV7-6 to TRBJ2-7, with D possibly TRBD2 on 5 matching bases. Trimming took 5 bases from V and 2 from J, leaving 13 bases between them. This CDR3 region has 14 residues. The germline gives CDR1 SGHVS, CDR2 FNYEAQ. CDR3 sequence reads: CASSTPGSPYEQYF. The DNA for the CDR3 is TGTGCCAGCAGCACGCCGGGATCCCCCTACGAGCAGTACTTC.

The chain carries TRBV9 and TRBJ1-1; 7 bases are shared with TRBD1. Looked up from germline, CDR1 is SGDLS and CDR2 is YYNGEE. The trim removed 4 bases at V and 10 bases at J, leaving 4 bases unmatched. This CDR3 comprises 11 residues. CDR3 sequence reads: CASSPNRGAFF. In nucleotides, the CDR3 is TGTGCCAGCAGCCCAAACAGGGGAGCTTTCTTT.

The rearrangement links TRBV20-1 to TRBJ2-5, with no clear D. CDR1 and CDR2 (germline): DFQATT, SNEGSKA (reference sequence). This CDR3 comprises 13 residues. V lost 6 bases and J lost 4, with 15 bases in between. For the CDR3, the DNA is TGCAGTGCCCCCCCCCAGAAAAGAGAGACCCAGTACTTC. Its translation: CSAPPQKRETQYF.

Many counts were recorded for this clonotype. The V and J genes are TRBV6-5 and TRBJ2-5, with 8 bases that match TRBD2. This CDR3 is 17 amino acids long. Germline assignment: CDR1 MNHEY and CDR2 SVGAGI. Unmatched junction bases numbered 11, after V lost 0 bases and J lost 5 bases. The DNA for the CDR3 is TGTGCCAGCAGTTACTCGTCCGACGGGAGGGATTTGGAGACCCAGTACTTC. Protein product: CASSYSSDGRDLETQYF.

In its sample, this clonotype was seen many times. The chain uses TRBV27 and TRBJ2-4, with D perhaps TRBD2 (6 bases). Looked up from germline, CDR1 is MNHEY and CDR2 is SMNVEV (reference sequence). The CDR3 is 17 residues long. Trimming took 1 base from V and 2 from J, leaving 15 bases between them. The CDR3 nucleotides read TGTGCCAGCAGTTTATTAGGTGGAGGGACGACCAAAAACATTCAGTACTTC. This gives the protein CASSLLGGGTTKNIQYF.

This clonotype was seen ten or more times. V usage is TRBV7-9 and J usage is TRBJ2-5, with D possibly being TRBD1 (6 bases). The germline V and J ends were trimmed by 5 bases and 5 bases, with 12 bases remaining between them. This CDR3 comprises 13 residues. In germline, CDR1 is SEHNR, CDR2 FQNEAQ (reference sequence). CDR3 nucleotides: TGTGCCAGCAGCAACAGGCAGGGGGAGACCCAGTACTTC. This translates into CASSNRQGETQYF. Complete variable domain (other parts from reference TRBV7-9 and TRBJ2-5): DTGVSQNPRHKITKRGQNVTFRCDPISEHNRLYWYRQTLGQGPEFLTYFQNEAQLEKSRLLSDRFSAERPKGSFSTLEIQRTEQGDSAMYLCASSNRQGETQYFGPGTRLLVL.

This clonotype was recorded at least ten times. V is TRBV3-1 and J is TRBJ2-5; D possibly corresponds to TRBD2 (6 bases). The CDR3 sequence is 14 residues long. Germline assignment: CDR1 LGHDT and CDR2 YNNKEL (reference sequence). With 3 bases removed from V and 1 base from J, the gap between germline ends came to 9 bases. As DNA, the CDR3 is TGTGCCAGCAGCCAGGGAGGTCGCCAAGAGACCCAGTACTTC. This gives the protein CASSQGGRQETQYF.

The rearrangement links TRBV6-5 to TRBJ2-7, with TRBD1 identical over 8 bases. J lost 1 base, V lost 2 bases, and 7 bases had no gene match. The CDR3 contains 16 residues. Germline assignment: CDR1 MNHEY and CDR2 SVGAGI. As DNA, the CDR3 is TGTGCCAGCAGTTACGGTAGCACAGGGGGATCCTACGAGCAGTACTTC. This translates into CASSYGSTGGSYEQYF.

In its sample, this clonotype was seen many times. The chain uses TRBV6-1 and TRBJ1-2, with TRBD1 identical over 8 bases. The junction had 11 bases not matched to a gene; V was cut back by 8 bases and J by 3 bases. This CDR3 spans 15 amino acids. Germline V gives CDR1 MNHNS, CDR2 SASEGT. The CDR3 reads CASGSTGAFYYGYTF. The CDR3 nucleotides are TGTGCCAGCGGATCGACAGGGGCATTTTACTATGGCTACACCTTC.

This clonotype was found many times. The gene calls are TRBV15 and TRBJ1-2; 7 positions match TRBD1. V dropped 1 base and J dropped 6; count of bases not matched to a gene: 14. Germline V lookup: CDR1 LNHNV, CDR2 YYDKDF (reference sequence). There are 17 residues in the CDR3. The CDR3 coding sequence is TGTGCCACCAGCAGAGGAGATGTCCGGGACAGCGCTGATGGCTACACCTTC. Amino acids: CATSRGDVRDSADGYTF.

Ten or more counts support this clonotype. The chain combines TRBV19 with TRBJ1-1, with no clear D. Per germline, CDR1 LNHDA and CDR2 SQIVND (reference sequence). The CDR3 covers 14 residues. V was pared by 5 bases and J by 3 bases, with 13 bases between. Here the CDR3 reads CASSPHHVDTEAFF. DNA for the CDR3: TGTGCCAGTAGTCCCCATCACGTTGACACTGAAGCTTTCTTT.

This clonotype was counted many times. V gene TRBV19 combines with J gene TRBJ1-6, with TRBD1 identical over 7 bases. V was clipped by 9 bases and J by 6 bases; unmatched bases: 5. Germline values: CDR1 LNHDA, CDR2 SQIVND (reference sequence). The length of the CDR3 is 13 residues. CDR3 sequence reads: CASQGQRNSPLHF. The CDR3 DNA sequence: TGTGCCAGCCAGGGACAGCGTAATTCACCCCTCCACTTT. The variable domain in full, with the rest retrieved from reference TRBV19 and TRBJ1-6, is DGGITQSPKYLFRKEGQNVTLSCEQNLNHDAMYWYRQDPGQGLRLIYYSQIVNDFQKGDIAEGYSVSREKKESFPLTVTSAQKNPTAFYLCASQGQRNSPLHFGNGTRLTVT.